These 20 T cell receptor beta chains came from one sample sequenced in a study of blood T cell repertoires in COVID-19. Some clones are missing from TCRdb's copy, which holds only in-frame ones; the method was immunoSEQ multiplex PCR. Of roughly 120,000 clones in the sample, almost 85% were seen once. The sample taken for sequencing was peripheral blood. The receptors derive from a man in his 70s with active or convalescent COVID-19.

The rearrangement joins TRBV30 to TRBJ1-1; D not certain. This CDR3 has 11 amino acids. The V gene lost 7 bases and the J gene lost 4 bases, with 10 bases spanning the gap. Germline V gene data show CDR1 as GTSNPN and CDR2 as SVGIG (reference sequence). CDR3 DNA: TGTGCCTCTCAGCCGGGCACTGAAGCTTTCTTT. This translates into CASQPGTEAFF.

V usage is TRBV7-2 and J usage is TRBJ2-5, with unresolved D. The length of the CDR3 is 14 residues. Trimming took off 2 bases at V and 0 bases at J, with 7 bases between the two ends. Germline V gives CDR1 SGHTA, CDR2 FQGNSA. The CDR3 nucleotides are TGTGCCAGCAGCTTATCCAGATACCAAGAGACCCAGTACTTC. It is translated as CASSLSRYQETQYF. Together with reference TRBV7-2 and TRBJ2-5, the CDR3 gives the full variable domain: GAGVSQSPSNKVTEKGKDVELRCDPISGHTALYWYRQSLGQGLEFLIYFQGNSAPDKSGLPSDRFSAERTGGSVSTLTIQRTQQEDSAVYLCASSLSRYQETQYFGPGTRLLVL.

The chain combines TRBV6-5 with TRBJ1-3; TRBD1 aligns across 9 bases. Germline-derived CDR1 and CDR2 are MNHEY and SVGAGI. The CDR3 covers 15 residues. V gave up 6 bases and J gave up 0 bases; unmatched junction bases: 3. For the CDR3, the DNA is TGTGCCAGCAGGGAGACAGGGGGCTCTGGAAACACCATATATTTT. Translated, it gives CASRETGGSGNTIYF.

This sequence joins TRBV27 and TRBJ2-2, with D possibly matching TRBD1 (6 bases). The CDR3 length is 15 residues. Germline lookup yields CDR1 MNHEY and CDR2 SMNVEV (reference sequence). Trimming took off 4 bases at V and 2 bases at J, with 11 bases between the two ends. The CDR3 loop reads CASSYRAVNTGELFF. CDR3 coding DNA: TGTGCCAGCAGTTACAGGGCCGTAAACACCGGGGAGCTGTTTTTT.

The CDR3 DNA follows: TGTGCCAGCAGTCCAACCGGGGGGGGCTACACCTTC. It codes for CASSPTGGGYTF. The chain joins TRBV28 to TRBJ1-2, with D possibly matching TRBD1 (5 bases). Germline CDR1 MDHEN, CDR2 SYDVKM. The CDR3 length is 12 residues. Trimming took off 5 bases at V and 8 bases at J, with 12 bases between the two ends.

The rearrangement links TRBV7-9 to TRBJ2-7; D is perhaps TRBD1 (6 bases). CDR3 size: 16 residues. Trimming shortened V by 5 bases and J by 6 bases, and 23 bases separated the two germline ends. Looked up from germline, CDR1 is SEHNR and CDR2 is FQNEAQ (reference sequence). In DNA form, the CDR3 reads TGTGCCAGCAGCCCCGACCGCACCCAAGGGACACCCGAGCAGTACTTC. Protein: CASSPDRTQGTPEQYF. Full variable domain (missing parts from reference TRBV7-9 and TRBJ2-7): DTGVSQNPRHKITKRGQNVTFRCDPISEHNRLYWYRQTLGQGPEFLTYFQNEAQLEKSRLLSDRFSAERPKGSFSTLEIQRTEQGDSAMYLCASSPDRTQGTPEQYFGPGTRLTVT.

V and J are TRBV6-1 and TRBJ1-2, with 7 bases aligning to TRBD1. V was clipped by 3 bases and J by 6 bases; unmatched bases: 4. The CDR3 is 13 residues long. CDR1 MNHNS and CDR2 SASEGT come from the germline V gene. The CDR3, as DNA: TGTGCCAGCAGTGAGAGACAGGGTAATGGCTACACCTTC. Protein sequence: CASSERQGNGYTF.

The rearrangement links TRBV7-8 to TRBJ1-2; 9 bases are a match to TRBD1. This CDR3 comprises 20 residues. Trimming at V came to 2 bases and at J to 0 bases, leaving 16 bases not matched to a gene. In germline, CDR1 is SGHVS, CDR2 FQNEAQ. In nucleotides, the CDR3 is TGTGCCAGCAGCTTATGGGTTGCTGAACAGGGGGCTTATACTAACTATGGCTACACCTTC. Translating it yields CASSLWVAEQGAYTNYGYTF.

The rearrangement joins TRBV4-1 to TRBJ1-3; 7 bases match TRBD1. The CDR3 has 17 residues. CDR1 is MGHRA, CDR2 YSYEKL, per germline. V dropped 0 bases and J dropped 0; count of bases not matched to a gene: 5. The CDR3 sequence: CASSQDDRASSGNTIYF. The CDR3 DNA is TGCGCCAGCAGCCAAGACGACAGGGCGAGCTCTGGAAACACCATATATTTT.

The chain links TRBV11-3 to TRBJ1-4; D unresolved. Deletions cut 2 bases from V and 7 bases from J, with 5 bases between. The CDR3 totals 12 residues. Looked up from germline, CDR1 is SGHNT and CDR2 is YENEEA. The CDR3 loop reads CASSLRGEKLFF. The CDR3 DNA reads as TGTGCCAGCAGCTTACGGGGTGAAAAACTGTTTTTT.

A single count supports this clone. This chain links TRBV5-1 with TRBJ2-1; 10 bases are a match to TRBD2. The ends lost 2 bases at V and 8 bases at J; junction bases unmatched: 13. CDR1 and CDR2 (germline): SGHRS, YFSETQ. The CDR3 loop spans 17 amino acids. The CDR3 protein is CASSFRAGGTGEHEQFF. The CDR3 coding sequence is TGCGCCAGCAGCTTCCGAGCGGGAGGGACGGGTGAGCATGAGCAGTTCTTC.

This chain connects TRBV15 to TRBJ1-4; 7 bases align to TRBD1. Germline CDR1 and CDR2: LNHNV and YYDKDF (reference sequence). V lost 7 bases to trimming and J lost 5 bases; unmatched junction nucleotides: 4. The CDR3 has 13 residues. CDR3 amino acids: CATTRDSNEKLFF. In nucleotides, the CDR3 is TGTGCCACCACCAGGGACAGCAATGAAAAACTGTTTTTT. Drawing the rest from reference TRBV15 and TRBJ1-4, the complete variable domain is DAMVIQNPRYQVTQFGKPVTLSCSQTLNHNVMYWYQQKSSQAPKLLFHYYDKDFNNEADTPDNFQSRRPNTSFCFLDIRSPGLGDTAMYLCATTRDSNEKLFFGSGTQLSVL.

The chain employs TRBV6-1 and TRBJ1-5, with D perhaps TRBD1 (5 bases). Germline loops: CDR1 MNHNS, CDR2 SASEGT. Deletions cut 1 base from V and 2 bases from J, with 15 bases between. The CDR3 length is 17 residues. CDR3 nucleotides: TGTGCCAGCAGTGAAGTCTGGGGCAGGGTCCGCAATCAGCCCCAGCATTTT. This translates into CASSEVWGRVRNQPQHF.

J is TRBJ2-7 and V is TRBV18; maybe TRBD2 (5 bases). CDR1 and CDR2 (germline): KGHSH, LQKENI. V lost 2 bases to trimming and J lost 2 bases, with 10 bases between them. The CDR3 is 14 amino acids. CDR3 region: CASSPISETYEQYF. The CDR3 DNA sequence: TGTGCCAGCTCACCAATTAGCGAGACCTACGAGCAGTACTTC. Drawing the rest from reference TRBV18 and TRBJ2-7, the complete variable domain is NAGVMQNPRHLVRRRGQEARLRCSPMKGHSHVYWYRQLPEEGLKFMVYLQKENIIDESGMPKERFSAEFPKEGPSILRIQQVVRGDSAAYFCASSPISETYEQYFGPGTRLTVT.

J is TRBJ2-1 and V is TRBV7-9; TRBD2 matches at 7 bases. The germline V gene has CDR1 SEHNR and CDR2 FQNEAQ (reference sequence). The CDR3 is 15 residues long. After removal of 5 bases from V and 0 bases from J, the junction contained 4 bases not matched to a gene. In DNA, the CDR3 is TGTGCCAGCAGCCCAGGGAGGGCCTCCTACAATGAGCAGTTCTTC. Encoded protein: CASSPGRASYNEQFF.

The gene calls are TRBV4-1 and TRBJ1-4, with 9 bases matching TRBD1. There are 16 residues in the CDR3. After removal of 1 base from V and 0 bases from J, the junction contained 0 bases not matched to a gene. In germline, CDR1 is MGHRA, CDR2 YSYEKL. CDR3 DNA: TGCGCCAGCAGCCAAGGACAGGGGGCAACTAATGAAAAACTGTTTTTT. Its protein product is CASSQGQGATNEKLFF.

The chain uses TRBV7-2 and TRBJ2-5; a possible D gene is TRBD2 (6 bases). Germline assignment: CDR1 SGHTA and CDR2 FQGNSA. The CDR3 has 13 residues. V was pared by 4 bases and J by 5 bases, with 11 bases between. CDR3 sequence (DNA): TGTGCCAGCAGCTCTGGGGGAGGTGAGACCCAGTACTTC. It codes for CASSSGGGETQYF.

The V gene is TRBV2, the J gene TRBJ2-7, with a possible D match to TRBD1 (6 bases). This CDR3 has 14 residues. The V end was cut by 3 bases, the J end by 5 bases, with 14 bases between. Germline V gives CDR1 SNHLY, CDR2 FYNNEI. CDR3 nucleotides: TGTGCCAGCAGTGAGGGGGCGACCCGGAACGAGCAGTACTTC. Translated: CASSEGATRNEQYF.

The gene calls are TRBV23-1 and TRBJ2-7; 7 bases are a match to TRBD1. TRBV23-1 is recorded as an ORF, its role being uncertain. The CDR3 spans 16 residues. The trim removed 2 bases at V and 6 bases at J, leaving 13 bases unmatched. CDR3 residues: CASSQMGDSQPIEQYF. CDR3 DNA: TGCGCCAGCAGTCAAATGGGGGACAGCCAACCGATCGAGCAGTACTTC.

The chain carries TRBV20-1 and TRBJ2-5, with a weak D call TRBD2 (5 bases). CDR3 length: 11 amino acids. CDR1 is DFQATT and CDR2 is SNEGSKA in the germline V gene (reference sequence). With 2 bases removed from V and 5 bases from J, the gap between germline ends came to 6 bases. For the CDR3, the DNA is TGCAGTGCTAGACTAGCCGAGACCCAGTACTTC. Translation: CSARLAETQYF.